These T cell receptor beta chains were read from a single sample in a study of blood T cell repertoires in COVID-19. The method was immunoSEQ multiplex PCR; TCRdb's version includes in-frame clones alone and lacks a portion of them. The table includes 50,000 to 65,000 clones, roughly 81% detected once. The sequencing sample was made of peripheral blood. The receptors stem from a woman in her fifties or sixties with acute or convalescent COVID-19. Each CDR3 is given with its conserved first and last residue. The D gene is left open where the match is weak. Not every row has a clone size; where given, it reads once, few, many or a size class.

j_gene | v_gene | d_gene | len | abundance | CDR3nt | CDR3aa
TRBJ2-1 | TRBV3-1/TRBV3-2 | TRBD1 | 15 | NA | TGTGCCAGCAGTCTTGACAGGGGAGGCTACAATGAGCAGTTCTTC | CASSLDRGGYNEQFF
TRBJ1-3 | TRBV28 | NA | 15 | NA | TGTGCCAGCGCGGCCAAGGCAGGGGCTGGAAACACCATATATTTT | CASAAKAGAGNTIYF
TRBJ1-6 | TRBV27 | TRBD1 | 15 | NA | TGTGCCAGCAGCTTGAAAGACAGGGGGAATTCACCCCTCCACTTT | CASSLKDRGNSPLHF
TRBJ2-1 | TRBV10-3 | NA | 13 | NA | TGTGCCATCAGTGAGACAGGGTACAATGAGCAGTTCTTC | CAISETGYNEQFF
TRBJ2-5 | TRBV7-3 | TRBD1 | 18 | NA | TGTGCCAGCAGCCCTTCACGCCGACAGGGGGATTCGAAAGAGACCCAGTACTTC | CASSPSRRQGDSKETQYF
TRBJ1-1 | TRBV5-1 | TRBD1 | 14 | NA | TGCGCCAGCAGCTCAAGGACAGGGAGCACTGAAGCTTTCTTT | CASSSRTGSTEAFF
TRBJ2-7 | TRBV27 | TRBD2 | 16 | few | TGTGCCAGCAGTCTCTCGGGACTAGCGGGGAAGTTCGAGCAGTACTTC | CASSLSGLAGKFEQYF
TRBJ1-4 | TRBV29-1 | NA | 15 | few | TGCAGCGTTGGGCTGGGGGCGGCAACTAATGAAAAACTGTTTTTT | CSVGLGAATNEKLFF
TRBJ1-5 | TRBV2 | NA | 15 | NA | TGTGCCAGCAGTGCGGCAGGGGCGGGCAATCAGCCCCAGCATTTT | CASSAAGAGNQPQHF
TRBJ2-5 | TRBV21-1 | NA | 15 | NA | TGTGCCAGCAGCACGGGAAAGGGTTATGGAGAGACCCAGTACTTC | CASSTGKGYGETQYF
TRBJ2-3 | TRBV6-5 | TRBD2 | 16 | NA | TGTGCCAGCAGTTACTCGGCGGGGGAGTCGATCGATACGCAGTATTTT | CASSYSAGESIDTQYF
TRBJ1-6 | TRBV3-1/TRBV3-2 | TRBD1 | 17 | NA | TGTGCCAGCAGCGATCGACAGGGGTCGTCTTATAATTCACCCCTCCACTTT | CASSDRQGSSYNSPLHF
TRBJ2-7 | TRBV7-6 | TRBD2 | 16 | NA | TGTGCCAGCAGCGCAGGTAGCGGGGCCCTATCCTACGAGCAGTACTTC | CASSAGSGALSYEQYF
TRBJ2-6 | TRBV7-8 | NA | 14 | NA | TGTGCCAGCAGCCCTCCCCAGGGGGCCAACGTCCTGACTTTC | CASSPPQGANVLTF
TRBJ2-5 | TRBV10-3 | NA | 11 | NA | TGTGCCATCAGTGACCTTGAGACCCAGTACTTC | CAISDLETQYF
TRBJ1-4 | TRBV5-1 | NA | 14 | NA | TGCGCCAGCAGCTTCGGGCAGGGAGGCGAAAAACTGTTTTTT | CASSFGQGGEKLFF
TRBJ1-6 | TRBV5-1 | NA | 15 | NA | TGCGCCAGCAGCCCCCTCGGACAGACCAATTCACCCCTCCACTTT | CASSPLGQTNSPLHF
TRBJ2-7 | TRBV19 | TRBD2 | 15 | NA | TGTGCCAGTAGTATTAGGCCTAGCGGAGCCTACGAGCAGTACTTC | CASSIRPSGAYEQYF
TRBJ2-7 | TRBV30 | TRBD1 | 14 | NA | TGTGCCTGGAGTTACCGGGACAGGGACTACGAGCAGTACTTC | CAWSYRDRDYEQYF
TRBJ2-7 | TRBV14 | NA | 18 | NA | TGTGCCAGCAGCCAAGAACCCATTAAGGCCGACAGGTCAATCGAGCAGTACTTC | CASSQEPIKADRSIEQYF
TRBJ1-2 | TRBV5-6 | NA | 14 | NA | TGTGCCAGCAGCTCTAGTCCTCGAGGGTATGGCTACACCTTC | CASSSSPRGYGYTF
TRBJ1-1 | TRBV18 | NA | 14 | NA | TGTGCCAGCTCACCCAGGGCCCTGAACACTGAAGCTTTCTTT | CASSPRALNTEAFF
TRBJ1-3 | TRBV2 | NA | 14 | NA | TGTGCCAGCAGCCGACAGTTCTCTGGAAACACCATATATTTT | CASSRQFSGNTIYF
TRBJ1-2 | TRBV5-1 | NA | 14 | once | TGCGCCAGCAGCACTTTGACAGAGAGCTATGGCTACACCTTC | CASSTLTESYGYTF